The clone carrying this T cell receptor (beta chain) was counted at least ten times. There were TCR beta CDR3 regions amplified from RNA transcripts. When the TCR CDR3 underwent first-round RT-PCR, the HTBI primer set was used. TCRdb passed the multiplex PCR reads through MiXCR, listing each CDR3 protein once. The data hold over 350,000 distinct CDR3 sequences, with about 15% observed a single time. CDR3 length equals 14 residues. V was cut by 5 bases and J by 0 bases, with 11 bases left in between. CDR1 and CDR2 (germline): DFQATT, SNEGSKA (reference sequence). This sample stems from a study of T cells in Graves' hyperthyroidism and ophthalmopathy.

The receptor's source is a man aged 18 to 30 with Graves' ophthalmopathy. The chain has TRBV20-1 and TRBJ1-5; D remains ambiguous. Material for sequencing was blood. CDR3 bases: TGCAGTGCTCTGAGCAGCCGTAGCAATCAGCCCCAGCATTTT. It yields the protein CSALSSRSNQPQHF.